The rows below give T cell receptor beta chains drawn from one sample of a study of control samples from healthy donors and cancer patients. Profiled with immunoSEQ multiplex PCR; TCRdb holds only in-frame clones, not every one. The sample has around 190,000 clones, approximately 94% seen once. The sample taken for sequencing was blood. The receptors stem from a man aged 25-45 years in good health. CDR3s include the opening cysteine and the closing phenylalanine or tryptophan. The D gene is left open where the match is weak. Clone sizes are given selectively: once, few, many, or a class where the clone is expanded.

clone_size: NA
d_call: NA
j_call: TRBJ1-1
v_call: TRBV27
cdr3_nt: TGTGCCAGCAGTTTCCGTGGGACGGGGAACACTGAAGCTTTCTTT
cdr3_aa: CASSFRGTGNTEAFF

clone_size: NA
d_call: TRBD1
j_call: TRBJ2-6
v_call: TRBV6-4
cdr3_nt: TGTGCCAGCAGTGAACAGGGGGCTGGGGCCAACGTCCTGACTTTC
cdr3_aa: CASSEQGAGANVLTF

clone_size: NA
d_call: NA
j_call: TRBJ2-3
v_call: TRBV3-1/TRBV3-2
cdr3_nt: TGTGCCAGCAGCCCCTGGGCGGGGCGCACAGATACGCAGTATTTT
cdr3_aa: CASSPWAGRTDTQYF

clone_size: NA
d_call: NA
j_call: TRBJ2-1
v_call: TRBV21-1
cdr3_nt: TGTGCCAGCAGCCACCCTTGGGGGAGGTCATACAATGAGCAGTTCTTC
cdr3_aa: CASSHPWGRSYNEQFF

clone_size: NA
d_call: TRBD1
j_call: TRBJ2-7
v_call: TRBV19
cdr3_nt: TGTGCCAGTAGATTGGGGACAGGGGGCAACTACGAGCAGTACTTC
cdr3_aa: CASRLGTGGNYEQYF

clone_size: NA
d_call: TRBD1
j_call: TRBJ2-3
v_call: TRBV7-9
cdr3_nt: TGTGCCAGCCGCCGGACAGGGAGTAGCACAGATACGCAGTATTTT
cdr3_aa: CASRRTGSSTDTQYF

clone_size: NA
d_call: TRBD2
j_call: TRBJ2-1
v_call: TRBV24-1
cdr3_nt: TGTGCCACCAGTGATTTAGGACTAGCGGGACCCAATGAGCAGTTCTTC
cdr3_aa: CATSDLGLAGPNEQFF

clone_size: NA
d_call: NA
j_call: TRBJ2-2
v_call: TRBV7-2
cdr3_nt: TGTGCCAGCAGTTTACAGGTTAACACCGGGGAGCTGTTTTTT
cdr3_aa: CASSLQVNTGELFF

clone_size: NA
d_call: NA
j_call: TRBJ2-3
v_call: TRBV10-2
cdr3_nt: TGCGCCAGCAGGGACCGGGGGGCTGCAGATACGCAGTATTTT
cdr3_aa: CASRDRGAADTQYF

clone_size: NA
d_call: NA
j_call: TRBJ1-4
v_call: TRBV29-1
cdr3_nt: TGCAGCGTCGGGGGACGGGGAACAACTAATGAAAAACTGTTTTTT
cdr3_aa: CSVGGRGTTNEKLFF

clone_size: NA
d_call: NA
j_call: TRBJ2-7
v_call: TRBV27
cdr3_nt: TGTGCCAGCAGTTTCCGATCTGGGACCGAGCAGTACTTC
cdr3_aa: CASSFRSGTEQYF

clone_size: NA
d_call: TRBD1
j_call: TRBJ1-3
v_call: TRBV18
cdr3_nt: TGTGCCAGCACTACAGGGGATACTGGAAACACCATATATTTT
cdr3_aa: CASTTGDTGNTIYF

clone_size: NA
d_call: NA
j_call: TRBJ2-7
v_call: TRBV5-8
cdr3_nt: TGTGCCAGCAGCTCTCCCCAGGGTATAGGGTACGAGCAGTACTTC
cdr3_aa: CASSSPQGIGYEQYF

clone_size: once
d_call: NA
j_call: TRBJ2-3
v_call: TRBV5-1
cdr3_nt: TGCGCCAGCAGCTCCACGGGGGCAGCCACAGATACGCAGTATTTT
cdr3_aa: CASSSTGAATDTQYF

clone_size: NA
d_call: TRBD1
j_call: TRBJ1-4
v_call: TRBV28
cdr3_nt: TGTGCCAGCAGTTCCCTGGACAGGGTCGATGAAAAACTGTTTTTT
cdr3_aa: CASSSLDRVDEKLFF

clone_size: NA
d_call: NA
j_call: TRBJ1-2
v_call: TRBV9
cdr3_nt: TGTGCCAGCAGCGGAGGGTCACTGAGGAACTATGGCTACACCTTC
cdr3_aa: CASSGGSLRNYGYTF

clone_size: NA
d_call: TRBD1
j_call: TRBJ2-7
v_call: TRBV18
cdr3_nt: TGTGCCAGCTCACCGGGACAGGGCCGGACCTACGAGCAGTACTTC
cdr3_aa: CASSPGQGRTYEQYF

clone_size: NA
d_call: NA
j_call: TRBJ2-3
v_call: TRBV20-1
cdr3_nt: TGCAGTGCTAGGTTACTTGATACGCAGTATTTT
cdr3_aa: CSARLLDTQYF

clone_size: NA
d_call: NA
j_call: TRBJ2-5
v_call: TRBV11-2
cdr3_nt: TGTGCCAGCAGCTTTGGGCAGGCCCGACAAGAGACCCAGTACTTC
cdr3_aa: CASSFGQARQETQYF

clone_size: NA
d_call: NA
j_call: TRBJ1-3
v_call: TRBV3-1/TRBV3-2
cdr3_nt: TGTGCCAGCCAGGCGTTATCTGGAAACACCATATATTTT
cdr3_aa: CASQALSGNTIYF

clone_size: NA
d_call: NA
j_call: TRBJ1-1
v_call: TRBV19
cdr3_nt: TGTGCCAGTATAGTAGGTTCAACGAACACTGAAGCTTTCTTT
cdr3_aa: CASIVGSTNTEAFF

clone_size: NA
d_call: TRBD1
j_call: TRBJ2-3
v_call: TRBV3-1/TRBV3-2
cdr3_nt: TGTGCCAGCAGCCCACATTCAGGGGGCCCAGTGACGCAGTATTTT
cdr3_aa: CASSPHSGGPVTQYF

clone_size: NA
d_call: TRBD1
j_call: TRBJ2-7
v_call: TRBV5-5
cdr3_nt: TGTGCCAGCAGCGTAAACAGGGGCTTACACGAGCAGTACTTC
cdr3_aa: CASSVNRGLHEQYF

clone_size: NA
d_call: NA
j_call: TRBJ1-1
v_call: TRBV6-5
cdr3_nt: TGTGCCAGCAGACGTAACCGGGACTCTGAAGCTTTCTTT
cdr3_aa: CASRRNRDSEAFF

clone_size: once
d_call: TRBD1
j_call: TRBJ1-1
v_call: TRBV18
cdr3_nt: TGTGCCAGCTCACCTAACCGACAGGGGTCAAGTACTGAAGCTTTCTTT
cdr3_aa: CASSPNRQGSSTEAFF

clone_size: NA
d_call: NA
j_call: TRBJ1-5
v_call: TRBV6-2/TRBV6-3
cdr3_nt: TGTGCCAGCAGTTACGTTTCAGGCTTCAATCAGCCCCAGCATTTT
cdr3_aa: CASSYVSGFNQPQHF

clone_size: NA
d_call: TRBD1
j_call: TRBJ2-5
v_call: TRBV6-6
cdr3_nt: TGTGCCAGCAGTTACTCGCCAGGGGGCCGAGAGACCCAGTACTTC
cdr3_aa: CASSYSPGGRETQYF

clone_size: NA
d_call: NA
j_call: TRBJ2-1
v_call: TRBV5-4
cdr3_nt: TGTGCCAGCAGCTTGAAATTACTGGGAAGAGGAAGGGCTGAGCAGTTCTTC
cdr3_aa: CASSLKLLGRGRAEQFF

clone_size: NA
d_call: TRBD2
j_call: TRBJ2-2
v_call: TRBV6-1
cdr3_nt: TGTGCCAGCAGTGATGACTTGAGCGGGAGGGATACCGGGGAGCTGTTTTTT
cdr3_aa: CASSDDLSGRDTGELFF

clone_size: NA
d_call: TRBD2
j_call: TRBJ2-5
v_call: TRBV5-4
cdr3_nt: TGTGCCAGCAGCTTGGACTTCGCGGGAGGTACCAGGACCCAGTACTTC
cdr3_aa: CASSLDFAGGTRTQYF

clone_size: NA
d_call: NA
j_call: TRBJ1-6
v_call: TRBV2
cdr3_nt: TGTGCCAGCAGTGAAGAGGGTCAGGGCCGGACACCCCTCCACTTT
cdr3_aa: CASSEEGQGRTPLHF

clone_size: NA
d_call: NA
j_call: TRBJ2-3
v_call: TRBV14
cdr3_nt: TGTGCCAGCAGCCCGGAACACCTTAACACAGATACGCAGTATTTT
cdr3_aa: CASSPEHLNTDTQYF

clone_size: NA
d_call: NA
j_call: TRBJ1-3
v_call: TRBV5-8
cdr3_nt: TGTGCCAGCAGCTCCACAGGGCCTGGAAACACCATATATTTT
cdr3_aa: CASSSTGPGNTIYF

clone_size: once
d_call: TRBD1
j_call: TRBJ2-2
v_call: TRBV6-1
cdr3_nt: TGTGCCAGCAGTGCGCGGACAGGGTTCGGGAGAGGGACCGGGGAGCTGTTTTTT
cdr3_aa: CASSARTGFGRGTGELFF

clone_size: NA
d_call: NA
j_call: TRBJ1-1
v_call: TRBV24-1
cdr3_nt: TGTGCCACCAGTGATACTAAGGGGGGAATCGAAGCTTTCTTT
cdr3_aa: CATSDTKGGIEAFF

clone_size: NA
d_call: NA
j_call: TRBJ2-1
v_call: TRBV3-1/TRBV3-2
cdr3_nt: TGTGCCAGCAGCCAAGATCGCCGGAAGTCGGTCTACAATGAGCAGTTCTTC
cdr3_aa: CASSQDRRKSVYNEQFF

clone_size: NA
d_call: NA
j_call: TRBJ1-4
v_call: TRBV29-1
cdr3_nt: TGCAGCGTCTTGGAGGATAATGAAAAACTGTTTTTT
cdr3_aa: CSVLEDNEKLFF

clone_size: once
d_call: TRBD2
j_call: TRBJ2-7
v_call: TRBV5-1
cdr3_nt: TGCGCCAGCAGCTATGGCCGAACCCCGGGACTAGCGAAGGAGCAGTACTTC
cdr3_aa: CASSYGRTPGLAKEQYF

clone_size: NA
d_call: NA
j_call: TRBJ2-7
v_call: TRBV3-1/TRBV3-2
cdr3_nt: TGTGCCAGCAGCCAAGGCCCCGACACCCCCTACGAGCAGTACTTC
cdr3_aa: CASSQGPDTPYEQYF

clone_size: NA
d_call: TRBD2
j_call: TRBJ2-7
v_call: TRBV3-1/TRBV3-2
cdr3_nt: TGTGCCAGCAGCCAAGGGGAAGGGAGGGCCTCGGAGCAGTACTTC
cdr3_aa: CASSQGEGRASEQYF

clone_size: NA
d_call: TRBD1
j_call: TRBJ1-1
v_call: TRBV19
cdr3_nt: TGTGCCAGTAGTTCCCGACAGGGTTTCACTGAAGCTTTCTTT
cdr3_aa: CASSSRQGFTEAFF

clone_size: NA
d_call: TRBD1
j_call: TRBJ1-6
v_call: TRBV4-3
cdr3_nt: TGCGCCAGCAGCCAACGCACAGGGACAGGGGGTGGTTCACCCCTCCACTTT
cdr3_aa: CASSQRTGTGGGSPLHF

clone_size: NA
d_call: NA
j_call: TRBJ2-3
v_call: TRBV9
cdr3_nt: TGTGCCAGCAGCGCCGGCCTAAGCACAGATACGCAGTATTTT
cdr3_aa: CASSAGLSTDTQYF

clone_size: NA
d_call: NA
j_call: TRBJ2-3
v_call: TRBV14
cdr3_nt: TGTGCCAGCAGCCAAGGAGGGCCTGATTATACGCAGTATTTT
cdr3_aa: CASSQGGPDYTQYF

clone_size: NA
d_call: TRBD1
j_call: TRBJ1-6
v_call: TRBV9
cdr3_nt: TGTGCCAGCAGCTTGACAGGGGTGGATAATTCACCCCTCCACTTT
cdr3_aa: CASSLTGVDNSPLHF

clone_size: once
d_call: NA
j_call: TRBJ2-7
v_call: TRBV3-1/TRBV3-2
cdr3_nt: TGTGCCAGCAGCCCCACGCTAGGGGCCAGGGACGAGCAGTACTTC
cdr3_aa: CASSPTLGARDEQYF

clone_size: NA
d_call: NA
j_call: TRBJ1-2
v_call: TRBV29-1
cdr3_nt: TGCAGCGTTGAAGCCCTCCAGGGGAGCTCAGAAGTATCCTATGGCTACACCTTC
cdr3_aa: CSVEALQGSSEVSYGYTF

clone_size: NA
d_call: NA
j_call: TRBJ2-7
v_call: TRBV6-1
cdr3_nt: TGTGCCAGCAGTGAACCGTCGAATTCCTACGAGCAGTACTTC
cdr3_aa: CASSEPSNSYEQYF

clone_size: NA
d_call: NA
j_call: TRBJ1-6
v_call: TRBV5-8
cdr3_nt: TGTGCCAGCAGCTTGGGCCAGGCGGATTCACCCCTCCACTTT
cdr3_aa: CASSLGQADSPLHF

clone_size: NA
d_call: TRBD2
j_call: TRBJ2-1
v_call: TRBV3-1/TRBV3-2
cdr3_nt: TGTGCCAGCAGCCAAGCCCAGCGGGGGGGATACAATGAGCAGTTCTTC
cdr3_aa: CASSQAQRGGYNEQFF

clone_size: NA
d_call: NA
j_call: TRBJ2-7
v_call: TRBV18
cdr3_nt: TGTGCCAGCTCTCCAGGGGCGTCAAGTACCTACGAGCAGTACTTC
cdr3_aa: CASSPGASSTYEQYF

clone_size: NA
d_call: NA
j_call: TRBJ2-2
v_call: TRBV7-8
cdr3_nt: TGTGCCAGCAGCTTAGTTCTCCGAGCGACGAACACCGGGGAGCTGTTTTTT
cdr3_aa: CASSLVLRATNTGELFF

clone_size: NA
d_call: TRBD1
j_call: TRBJ2-1
v_call: TRBV29-1
cdr3_nt: TGCAGCGTTGAATACAGGGGAAATGAGCAGTTCTTC
cdr3_aa: CSVEYRGNEQFF

clone_size: NA
d_call: TRBD1
j_call: TRBJ1-5
v_call: TRBV30
cdr3_nt: TGTGCCTGGAGTGTAGGACAGGGGATTGGACAGCCCCAGCATTTT
cdr3_aa: CAWSVGQGIGQPQHF

clone_size: NA
d_call: NA
j_call: TRBJ1-5
v_call: TRBV7-8
cdr3_nt: TGTGCCAGCAGCTTAGTCAGGACCGGGGATCAGCCCCAGCATTTT
cdr3_aa: CASSLVRTGDQPQHF